The source of this TCR beta chain is a study of T cells of healthy individuals. The V gene's germline CDR1 is MDHEN and CDR2 SYDVKM. This CDR3 region has 14 residues. Points on this clonotype: A junction boundary mismatches the germline segment, possibly from a read error.

TCRdb analysed the 5' RACE reads with MiXCR anew, one entry per CDR3 protein. The sample gives 63,000 or so distinct CDR3 sequences, roughly 17% of which show up once; around 5.1% is in the top ten. J is TRBJ1-1 and V is TRBV28; D is uncertain. The source is a human donor in good health. For the CDR3, the DNA is TGTGCCAGCAGACCCGTGGTCCGGACCACTGAAGCTTTATTT. The encoded protein is CASRPVVRTTEALF.